This TCR beta chain was identified in a study of sequential checkpoint blockade in melanoma. Background on the study: Arm A got nivolumab then ipilimumab; arm B the reverse, 1:1.

Using immunoSEQ multiplex PCR, the repertoire was profiled, and TCRdb retains in-frame clones only, with some absent. Of roughly 6,000 clones listed, roughly 50% are singletons. V lost 4 bases and J lost 6; bases outside the gene matches: 9. The CDR3 has 14 residues. CDR1 SGHAT and CDR2 FQNNGV come from the germline V gene. Treatment noted: randomized to nivolumab then ipilimumab (arm A) or the reverse (arm B). No patient had prior DNA-damaging chemotherapy. Sequenced here: CD8+ T cells sorted from blood (inferred from file names), sampled from a patient given nivolumab and ipilimumab in sequence. The chain links TRBV11-2 to TRBJ2-7; TRBD1 matches at 7 bases. The clonotype was recovered from a human patient with melanoma. Some clones in this sample may be carry-over from other donors' samples. This chain's CDR3 is CASSWDSDSTEQYF. The CDR3 DNA is TGTGCCAGCAGCTGGGACAGTGATTCTACCGAGCAGTACTTC.